A single sample gave rise to the 17 T cell receptor beta chains below, sequenced in a study of OX40 agonist ivuxolimab in advanced cancers. Profiled with immunoSEQ multiplex PCR; TCRdb holds only in-frame clones, not every one. Among about 59,000 clones listed, approximately 84% were seen once. Sequenced material: CD4+ or CD8+ T cells sorted from blood, taken in a trial of the OX40 agonist ivuxolimab. These receptors were taken from an adult with an advanced solid tumor such as melanoma, head and neck, liver or kidney cancer.

The V gene is TRBV5-1, the J gene TRBJ2-7; D remains ambiguous. The CDR3 length is 13 residues. CDR1 SGHRS and CDR2 YFSETQ come from the germline V gene. Trimming removed 0 bases from V and 2 bases from J, with 6 bases in between. The CDR3 loop is CASSLGSTYEQYF. In DNA form, the CDR3 reads TGCGCCAGCAGCTTGGGCTCCACCTACGAGCAGTACTTC.

The chain recombines TRBV10-3 with TRBJ2-7; 9 nucleotides agree with TRBD1. Germline V gene sequence: CDR1 ENHRY, CDR2 SYGVKD. J gave up 3 bases and V 10 bases, and 7 bases lay outside the gene matches. The CDR3 totals 13 residues. This CDR3 reads CATGQGSDYEQYF. The CDR3 DNA follows: TGTGCCACCGGACAGGGGTCAGACTACGAGCAGTACTTC.

The rearrangement joins TRBV4-1 to TRBJ2-7; 8 bases match TRBD1. With 0 bases clipped from V and 8 bases from J, the junction kept 9 bases outside the gene matches. There are 15 residues in the CDR3. The V gene's germline CDR1 is MGHRA and CDR2 YSYEKL. CDR3 region: CASSQDVHDRGQQYF. The DNA of the CDR3 is TGCGCCAGCAGCCAAGATGTCCATGACAGGGGCCAGCAGTACTTC.

The chain uses TRBV5-1 and TRBJ2-7; TRBD1 is a possible D gene (5 bases). The CDR3 has 18 amino acids. Trimming cost V 2 bases and J 0 bases, with 21 bases left between them. Looked up from germline, CDR1 is SGHRS and CDR2 is YFSETQ. As DNA, the CDR3 is TGCGCCAGCAGCTTCAGGGCCCTCGGGCCGGGTAGCTCCTACGAGCAGTACTTC. Translated, it gives CASSFRALGPGSSYEQYF.

V gene TRBV27 combines with J gene TRBJ2-7; 9 bases are shared with TRBD1. Per germline, CDR1 MNHEY and CDR2 SMNVEV (reference sequence). V was clipped by 6 bases and J by 3 bases; unmatched bases: 6. The CDR3 covers 14 residues. CDR3 loop: CASSNRQGDYEQYF. The CDR3 region has the DNA TGTGCCAGCAGCAATCGACAGGGGGACTACGAGCAGTACTTC.

The J gene is TRBJ1-2, the V gene TRBV4-1; 7 bases are shared with TRBD1. The CDR3 loop spans 14 amino acids. Trimming removed 1 base from V and 8 bases from J; junction bases left unmatched: 7. Germline V gives CDR1 MGHRA, CDR2 YSYEKL. The CDR3 loop reads CASSQADRDGGYTF. CDR3 coding DNA: TGCGCCAGCAGCCAAGCCGACAGGGACGGCGGCTACACCTTC.

The CDR3 region is CASSLGTYNEQFF. CDR3 nucleotides: TGTGCCAGCAGCCTAGGCACTTACAATGAGCAGTTCTTC. V and J are TRBV7-2 and TRBJ2-1; D unresolved. The germline CDR1 and CDR2 sequences are SGHTA and FQGNSA. This CDR3 comprises 13 residues. V lost 5 bases, J lost 4 bases, and 9 bases lay in between.

The gene calls are TRBV6-6 and TRBJ1-3; a weak D match, TRBD1 (6 bases). CDR1 and CDR2 (germline): MNHNY, SVGAGI (reference sequence). V dropped 7 bases and J dropped 4 bases, with 11 bases sitting between them. The CDR3 is made up of 13 amino acids. The CDR3 sequence: CASITDSGNTIYF. CDR3 DNA sequence: TGTGCCAGCATCACGGACAGCGGAAACACCATATATTTT.

The chain uses TRBV5-4 and TRBJ2-5, with D perhaps matching TRBD1 (5 bases). CDR3 length equals 14 residues. Trimming stripped 5 bases from V and 0 bases from J, with 11 bases between. The germline gives CDR1 SGHNT, CDR2 YYREEE (reference sequence). The CDR3 region is CASSHTGNQETQYF. The CDR3 nucleotides read TGTGCCAGCAGTCACACAGGAAACCAAGAGACCCAGTACTTC.

The CDR3 loop reads CASSYSFEAFF. The CDR3 bases are TGTGCCAGCAGCTATAGTTTTGAAGCTTTCTTT. The chain employs TRBV7-2 and TRBJ1-1, with D unresolved. CDR1 and CDR2 from the germline V gene are SGHTA and FQGNSA. V lost 4 bases to trimming and J lost 7 bases, with 7 bases between them. The CDR3 covers 11 residues. Full variable domain (outside the CDR3, taken from reference TRBV7-2 and TRBJ1-1): GAGVSQSPSNKVTEKGKDVELRCDPISGHTALYWYRQSLGQGLEFLIYFQGNSAPDKSGLPSDRFSAERTGGSVSTLTIQRTQQEDSAVYLCASSYSFEAFFGQGTRLTVV.

The V gene is TRBV21-1, the J gene TRBJ1-2. TRBV21-1 is an annotated pseudogene. There are 15 residues in the CDR3. CDR3 coding DNA: TGTGCCAGCAGCAAAGCGCGGAGGATCGGGGGTGGCTACACCTTC. Its protein is CASSKARRIGGGYTF.

This chain connects TRBV21-1 to TRBJ2-1; the table gives TRBD1 as D, unverified against the DNA. TRBV21-1 is a pseudogene locus. This CDR3 comprises 16 residues. CDR3 in amino acids: CASSKARTGFSNEQFF. CDR3 nucleotide sequence: TGTGCCAGCAGCAAAGCAAGGACAGGGTTTTCCAATGAGCAGTTCTTC.

This sequence joins TRBV30 and TRBJ2-7; D not resolved. The CDR3 extends over 13 amino acids. Trimming took 5 bases from V and 4 from J, leaving 15 bases between them. Germline V CDR1 and CDR2: GTSNPN, SVGIG (reference sequence). The CDR3, as DNA: TGTGCCTGGCGACCGGACGAGGAGTACGAGCAGTACTTC. It is translated as CAWRPDEEYEQYF.

The chain joins TRBV10-3 to TRBJ1-5; D gene ambiguous. V lost 4 bases, J lost 5 bases, and 9 bases lay in between. CDR3 size: 13 residues. Germline V lookup: CDR1 ENHRY, CDR2 SYGVKD. CDR3 nucleotides: TGTGCCATCAGTGCCAACCCCGATCAGCCCCAGCATTTT. Translated: CAISANPDQPQHF.

This clone was seen a handful of times. This sequence joins TRBV2 and TRBJ2-5, with 7 bases fitting TRBD1. V was pared by 4 bases and J by 1 base, with 6 bases of the junction left unmatched. The CDR3 sequence is 15 residues long. Germline CDR1 is SNHLY and CDR2 is FYNNEI. This CDR3 reads CASSVGGLGQETQYF. Written as DNA, the CDR3 is TGTGCCAGCAGTGTAGGGGGCTTGGGCCAAGAGACCCAGTACTTC.

This chain connects TRBV28 to TRBJ1-2, with D hard to call. From germline, CDR1 is MDHEN and CDR2 SYDVKM. The V end was cut by 3 bases, the J end by 8 bases, with 10 bases between. The CDR3 has 12 amino acids. The CDR3 DNA sequence: TGTGCCAGCAGTTTGCGAGGGTTGGGCTACACCTTC. Translated, it gives CASSLRGLGYTF.

In this sample, this clone turned up a few times. The rearrangement links TRBV6-5 to TRBJ2-1, with 10 bases identical to TRBD2. The germline CDR1 and CDR2 sequences are MNHEY and SVGAGI. This CDR3 is 15 amino acids long. Trimming at V came to 8 bases and at J to 8 bases, leaving 12 bases not matched to a gene. The CDR3 reads CASESASGRIDEQFF. CDR3 sequence (DNA): TGTGCCAGCGAGTCGGCTAGCGGGAGAATAGATGAGCAGTTCTTC.